This T cell receptor beta chain was sequenced in a study of T cell responses to AZD1222 COVID-19 vaccine. Profiling relied on immunoSEQ multiplex PCR, and the TCRdb table lists in-frame clones only, not all of them. The table includes just over 80,000 clones, 70% to 90% detected once. Trimming at V came to 4 bases and at J to 8 bases, leaving 14 bases not matched to a gene. CDR1 and CDR2 (germline): SGHKS, YYEKEE (reference sequence). The CDR3 is made up of 15 amino acids. The clonotype was recovered from an adult in good health. The starting material was peripheral blood, obtained on day 0 of AZD1222 vaccination. J is TRBJ1-2 and V is TRBV5-5; 7 nucleotides match TRBD1. This CDR3 is CASSPTTGTVGGYTF. CDR3 DNA: TGTGCCAGCAGCCCAACTACCGGGACAGTAGGCGGCTACACCTTC.